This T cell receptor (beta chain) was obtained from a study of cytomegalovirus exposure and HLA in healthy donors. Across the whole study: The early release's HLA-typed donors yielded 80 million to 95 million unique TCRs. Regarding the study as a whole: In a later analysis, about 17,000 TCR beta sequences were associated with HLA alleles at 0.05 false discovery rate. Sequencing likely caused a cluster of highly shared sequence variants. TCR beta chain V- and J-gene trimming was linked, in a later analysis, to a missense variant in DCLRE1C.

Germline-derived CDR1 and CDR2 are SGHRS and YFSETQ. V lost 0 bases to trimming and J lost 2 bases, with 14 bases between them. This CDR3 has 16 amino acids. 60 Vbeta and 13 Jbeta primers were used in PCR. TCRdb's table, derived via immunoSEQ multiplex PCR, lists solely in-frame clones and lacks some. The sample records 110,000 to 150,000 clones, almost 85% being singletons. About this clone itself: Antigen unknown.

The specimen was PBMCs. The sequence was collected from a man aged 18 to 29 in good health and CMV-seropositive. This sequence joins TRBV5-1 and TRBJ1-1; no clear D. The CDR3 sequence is CASSLGAGPLNTEAFF. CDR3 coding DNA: TGCGCCAGCAGCTTGGGGGCGGGCCCGCTTAACACTGAAGCTTTCTTT. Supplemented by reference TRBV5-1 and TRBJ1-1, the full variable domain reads KAGVTQTPRYLIKTRGQQVTLSCSPISGHRSVSWYQQTPGQGLQFLFEYFSETQRNKGNFPGRFSGRQFSNSRSEMNVSTLELGDSALYLCASSLGAGPLNTEAFFGQGTRLTVV.